This note documents a single T cell receptor (beta chain) sequence. No antigen is known for it. This entry comes from a study of chemoradiotherapy in HPV16-positive cancers. Germline lookup yields CDR1 SGHTA and CDR2 FQGNSA. V lost 5 bases and J 1 base, leaving 11 bases between the germline ends. The CDR3 has 15 amino acids. Study conclusions and caveats: Candidate HPV-specific clones and E7-related TCR motifs grew in tumor during treatment.

Clones were sequenced by immunoSEQ multiplex PCR, and TCRdb holds only the in-frame ones, with some missing. The data show thousands of clones, over 70% seen once. This TCR was recovered from a human donor with HPV-associated anogenital cancer. The specimen comprised tumor tissue, sampled from a patient who underwent chemoradiotherapy. The gene calls are TRBV7-2 and TRBJ2-2; a weak D match, TRBD1 (6 bases). The CDR3, as DNA: TGTGCCAGCAGCCCATTGGGACAGAACACCGGGGAGCTGTTTTTT. Encoded protein: CASSPLGQNTGELFF.